This TCR beta chain is drawn from a study of blood T cell repertoires in COVID-19. Across the whole study: Sources were T cells, B-cell-depleted T cells, or PBMCs; the material itself was cDNA or gDNA.

Original handling: Amplification of reference gene primers was used by the study to estimate nucleated cell counts. The method was immunoSEQ multiplex PCR; TCRdb's version includes in-frame clones alone and lacks a portion of them. From that table come the V and J calls and clone size; the DNA was used to work out D and trimming. The sample includes 250,000 to 350,000 clones, approximately 88% of them seen just once. V lost 8 bases to trimming and J lost 5 bases, with 8 bases between them. The CDR3 is 11 amino acids. From germline, CDR1 is MDHEN and CDR2 SYDVKM. The chain couples TRBV28 to TRBJ2-3, with D tentatively TRBD1 (5 bases). The sequence was obtained from a human donor with COVID-19, enrolled during active disease. The donor label of this sample is uncertain. The sample consisted of peripheral blood. CDR3 residues: CASGAVDTQYF. The CDR3 DNA follows: TGTGCCAGCGGGGCAGTAGATACGCAGTATTTT. The full variable domain, completed using reference TRBV28 and TRBJ2-3, is DVKVTQSSRYLVKRTGEKVFLECVQDMDHENMFWYRQDPGLGLRLIYFSYDVKMKEKGDIPEGYSVSREKKERFSLILESASTNQTSMYLCASGAVDTQYFGPGTRLTVL.